The 11 T cell receptor beta chains reported below all come from one sample, sequenced in a study of T cell repertoires in cytomegalovirus infection (dated by TCRdb to about 2019). According to the study, the label for this sample's treatment or condition signals: in vitro stimulation with specific CMV peptide epitopes to enrich CMV-specific T cells. Data came from an Illumina HiSeq 1500. In TCRdb, the public reads were trimmed at Q25 with fastp and aligned with MiXCR, with productive beta chains retained. One record per CDR3 amino acid sequence lists the most common genes and DNA. The sample table shows approximately 49,000 distinct CDR3 sequences, and over 15% are seen once. About a quarter of the sample belongs to the ten largest clones. Which antigens these TCRs recognize remains unknown. Sequenced here: CD8+ T cells from cultured PBMCs, sampled from culture after CMV antigen stimulation. The receptors stem from a human donor in good health (CMV status not recorded). Some clones in this sample may be carry-over from other donors' samples.

This clonotype was observed a handful of times. The chain's CDR3 is CASSPSVYEQYF. The CDR3 DNA is TGTGCCAGCAGTCCTAGCGTTTACGAGCAGTACTTC. The V gene is TRBV28, the J gene TRBJ2-7; possibly TRBD2 for D (6 bases). The CDR3 is 12 residues long. V lost 5 bases, J lost 4 bases, and 9 bases lay in between. Germline V CDR1 and CDR2: MDHEN, SYDVKM.

This clonotype has a handful of counts. The chain employs TRBV4-2 and TRBJ2-1; D may be TRBD2 (6 bases). V was clipped by 8 bases and J by 6 bases, with 14 bases between them. CDR3 length: 13 amino acids. Germline V gene lookup returns CDR1 LGHNA and CDR2 YNFKEQ. The CDR3 nucleotides are TGTGCCAGCGGATTAAGCGGGTTCAATGAGCAGTTCTTC. This codes for CASGLSGFNEQFF.

This clonotype showed up many times. The V call is TRBV7-3, the J call TRBJ2-3, with D perhaps matching TRBD2 (6 bases). The CDR3 contains 13 residues. V dropped 10 bases and J dropped 5 bases, with 16 bases sitting between them. CDR1 SGHTA and CDR2 FQGTGA come from the germline V gene. The CDR3 sequence is CATAEGVGDTQYF. The CDR3 DNA reads as TGTGCCACCGCGGAGGGTGTGGGAGATACGCAGTATTTT.

The V gene is TRBV28, the J gene TRBJ2-7; D tentatively reads TRBD1 or TRBD2 (6 bases each). There are 16 residues in the CDR3. Looked up from germline, CDR1 is MDHEN and CDR2 is SYDVKM. The germline V and J ends were trimmed by 2 bases and 4 bases, with 18 bases remaining between them. In DNA form, the CDR3 reads TGTGCCAGCAGTTTAGGGGGATGGGGGGCTCAATACGAGCAGTACTTC. Protein: CASSLGGWGAQYEQYF.

This clonotype has a handful of counts. The chain carries TRBV19 and TRBJ2-2; 8 positions match TRBD1. J gave up 4 bases and V 5 bases, and 6 bases lay outside the gene matches. Germline V lookup: CDR1 LNHDA, CDR2 SQIVND (reference sequence). The CDR3 extends over 15 amino acids. CDR3 coding DNA: TGTGCCAGTAGTCCCCTGGACAGGGTCACCGGGGAGCTGTTTTTT. Translation: CASSPLDRVTGELFF.

This chain uses TRBV7-9 with TRBJ2-5; unclear D gene. With 4 bases removed from V and 2 bases from J, the gap between germline ends came to 5 bases. CDR1 is SEHNR, CDR2 FQNEAQ, per germline (reference sequence). There are 12 residues in the CDR3. The CDR3 here is CASSSPQETQYF. The CDR3 nucleotides are TGTGCCAGCAGCTCGCCGCAAGAGACCCAGTACTTC.

This clonotype was detected a few times. The rearrangement uses TRBV12-3 or TRBV12-4 and TRBJ2-5; TRBD2 agrees at 10 bases. V lost 1 base to trimming and J lost 7 bases; unmatched junction nucleotides: 6. The length of the CDR3 is 15 residues. The CDR3 here is CASSLGAGGQGTQYF. Written as DNA, the CDR3 is TGTGCCAGCAGTTTAGGAGCGGGGGGGCAGGGGACCCAGTACTTC.

This clonotype was counted at least ten times. The chain has TRBV7-2 and TRBJ1-3; D unresolved. V shed 1 base and J shed 4 bases, with 8 bases lying between them. Germline lookup yields CDR1 SGHTA and CDR2 FQGNSA. The CDR3 covers 14 residues. The CDR3: CASSLGGLGNTIYF. For the CDR3, the DNA is TGTGCCAGCAGCTTAGGAGGGCTCGGAAACACCATATATTTT.

The chain has TRBV28 and TRBJ2-7; D unresolved. There are 13 residues in the CDR3. V lost 5 bases, J lost 0 bases, and 8 bases lay in between. Germline V lookup: CDR1 MDHEN, CDR2 SYDVKM. This chain's CDR3 is CASSLQSSYEQYF. Written as DNA, the CDR3 is TGTGCCAGCAGTCTCCAAAGCTCCTACGAGCAGTACTTC.

This clonotype was counted a few times. This chain connects TRBV10-3 to TRBJ1-2; 8 nucleotides line up with TRBD1. Germline trimming cut 3 bases from V and 2 bases from J; bases unmatched to any gene: 11. The CDR3 is 17 residues long. Germline V CDR1 and CDR2: ENHRY, SYGVKD. CDR3 coding DNA: TGTGCCATCAGTGATCCTATGACAGGGGCTACAAACTATGGCTACACCTTC. This encodes CAISDPMTGATNYGYTF.

This chain links TRBV2 with TRBJ2-2; TRBD1 agrees at 7 bases. The CDR3 is 17 amino acids. J was trimmed by 7 bases and V by 5 bases; bases with no gene match: 16. Germline V gives CDR1 SNHLY, CDR2 FYNNEI. DNA of the CDR3: TGTGCCAGCAGTTCCGACAGGGCCCTAGGTCGAGGCGGGGAGCTGTTTTTT. Protein sequence: CASSSDRALGRGGELFF.